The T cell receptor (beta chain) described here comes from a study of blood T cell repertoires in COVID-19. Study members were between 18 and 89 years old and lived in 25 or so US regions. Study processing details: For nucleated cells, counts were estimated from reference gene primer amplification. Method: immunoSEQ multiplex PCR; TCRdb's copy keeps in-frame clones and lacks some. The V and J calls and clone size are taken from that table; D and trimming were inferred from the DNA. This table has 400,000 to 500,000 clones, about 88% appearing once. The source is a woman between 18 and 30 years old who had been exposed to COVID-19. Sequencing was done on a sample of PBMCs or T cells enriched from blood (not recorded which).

CDR3 amino acids: CASSSGQYEQYF. The CDR3 DNA is TGTGCCAGCAGTTCGGGACAGTACGAGCAGTACTTC. The chain is built from TRBV7-6 and TRBJ2-7; 7 bases align to TRBD1. The CDR3 is made up of 12 amino acids. Germline V gives CDR1 SGHVS, CDR2 FNYEAQ. V lost 6 bases, J lost 4 bases, and 3 bases stayed unmatched.